This TCR beta chain was sequenced for a study of immune cell composition in non-small cell lung cancer. Germline lookup yields CDR1 LGHNA and CDR2 YNFKEQ. The CDR3 runs to 17 residues. The V gene lost 0 bases and the J gene lost 4 bases, with 18 bases spanning the gap. Sequencing was performed with immunoSEQ multiplex PCR; in TCRdb, only in-frame clones are kept and a portion is missing. The sample lists 9,500 to 10,000 clones, 60% to 80% occurring once. This receptor was identified in a human donor with non-small cell lung cancer. The chain carries TRBV4-2 and TRBJ1-1; maybe TRBD1 (6 bases). The sequenced sample was lung tumor tissue. CDR3 sequence: CASSQEILRDKATEAFF. CDR3 nucleotide sequence: TGTGCCAGCAGCCAAGAAATCCTCCGGGACAAGGCCACTGAAGCTTTCTTT.